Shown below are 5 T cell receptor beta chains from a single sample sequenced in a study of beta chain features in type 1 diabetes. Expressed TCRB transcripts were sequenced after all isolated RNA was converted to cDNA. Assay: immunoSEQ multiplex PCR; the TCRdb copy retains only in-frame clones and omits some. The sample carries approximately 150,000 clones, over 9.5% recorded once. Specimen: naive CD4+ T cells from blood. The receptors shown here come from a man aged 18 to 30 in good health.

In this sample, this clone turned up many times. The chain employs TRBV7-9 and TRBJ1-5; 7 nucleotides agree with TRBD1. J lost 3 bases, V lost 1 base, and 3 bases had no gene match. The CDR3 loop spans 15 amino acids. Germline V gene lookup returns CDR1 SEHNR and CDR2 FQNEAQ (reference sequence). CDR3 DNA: TGTGCCAGCAGCTTAGGACAGGGTCTCAATCAGCCCCAGCATTTT. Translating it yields CASSLGQGLNQPQHF.

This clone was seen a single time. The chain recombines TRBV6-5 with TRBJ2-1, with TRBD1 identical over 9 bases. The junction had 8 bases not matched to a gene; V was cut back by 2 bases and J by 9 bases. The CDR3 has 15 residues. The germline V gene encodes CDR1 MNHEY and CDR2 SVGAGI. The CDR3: CASSYQGQGSVEQFF. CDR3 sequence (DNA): TGTGCCAGCAGTTACCAGGGACAGGGATCGGTTGAGCAGTTCTTC.

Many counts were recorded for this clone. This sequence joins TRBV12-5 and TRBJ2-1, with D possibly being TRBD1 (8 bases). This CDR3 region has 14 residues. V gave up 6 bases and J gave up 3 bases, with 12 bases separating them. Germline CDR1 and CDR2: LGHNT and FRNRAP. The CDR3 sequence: CASGTGEGYNEQFF. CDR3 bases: TGTGCTAGTGGGACAGGGGAGGGCTACAATGAGCAGTTCTTC.

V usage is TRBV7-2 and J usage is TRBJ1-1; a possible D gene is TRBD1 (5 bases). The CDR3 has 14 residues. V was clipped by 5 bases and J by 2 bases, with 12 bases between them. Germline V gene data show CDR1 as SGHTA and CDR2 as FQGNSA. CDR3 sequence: CASSHGHRNTEAFF. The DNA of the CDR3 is TGTGCCAGCAGCCACGGACACCGTAACACTGAAGCTTTCTTT.

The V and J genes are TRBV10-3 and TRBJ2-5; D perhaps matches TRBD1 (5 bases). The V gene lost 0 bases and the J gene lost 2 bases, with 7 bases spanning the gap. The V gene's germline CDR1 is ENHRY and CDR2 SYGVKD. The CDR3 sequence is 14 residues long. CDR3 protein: CAISESPGQETQYF. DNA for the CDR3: TGTGCCATCAGTGAGTCGCCAGGGCAAGAGACCCAGTACTTC.